This entry is about one T cell receptor (beta chain). This specimen comes from a study of blood T cell repertoires in COVID-19. Study overall: Spain, Italy and the United States supplied samples that represented acute and convalescent COVID-19. The analysed material was cDNA or gDNA that came from T cells, B-cell-depleted T cells, or PBMCs.

Source study methods: Reference gene primer amplification yielded estimated nucleated cell counts. Only in-frame clones appear in the TCRdb table, and some are missing; sequencing was by immunoSEQ multiplex PCR. From that table come the V and J calls and clone size; the DNA was used to work out D and trimming. Counted here are roughly 66,000 clones, roughly nine tenths occurring once; the ten biggest clones make up around 7%. Germline V CDR1 and CDR2: SGHAT, FQNNGV. The V end was cut by 4 bases, the J end by 5 bases, with 12 bases between. This CDR3 spans 13 amino acids. This TCR came from a human donor in a cohort sampled during active COVID-19. The source material was peripheral blood. The gene calls are TRBV11-2 and TRBJ2-7; D possibly corresponds to TRBD1 (5 bases). CDR3 sequence: CASSYIAGNEQYF. The DNA of the CDR3 is TGTGCCAGCAGCTACATTGCAGGGAACGAGCAGTACTTC.